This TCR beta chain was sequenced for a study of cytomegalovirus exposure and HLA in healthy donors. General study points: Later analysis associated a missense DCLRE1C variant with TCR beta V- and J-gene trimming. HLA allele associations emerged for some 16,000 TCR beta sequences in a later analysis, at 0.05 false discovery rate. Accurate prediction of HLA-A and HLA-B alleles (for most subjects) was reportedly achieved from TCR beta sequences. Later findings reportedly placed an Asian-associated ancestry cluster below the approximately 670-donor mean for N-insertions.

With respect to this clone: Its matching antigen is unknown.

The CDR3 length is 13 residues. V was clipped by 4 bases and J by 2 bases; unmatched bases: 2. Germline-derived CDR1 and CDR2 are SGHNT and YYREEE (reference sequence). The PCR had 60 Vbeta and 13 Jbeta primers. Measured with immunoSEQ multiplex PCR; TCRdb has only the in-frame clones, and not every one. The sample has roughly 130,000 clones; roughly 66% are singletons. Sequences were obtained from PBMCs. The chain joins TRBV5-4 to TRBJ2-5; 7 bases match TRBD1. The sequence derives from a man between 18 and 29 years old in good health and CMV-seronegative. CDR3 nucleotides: TGTGCCAGCAGCGCGACAGGGCAAGAGACCCAGTACTTC. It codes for CASSATGQETQYF.